One sample yielded the 9 T cell receptor beta chains listed below, sequenced in a study of molecular identifiers for immune sequencing clone quantification. TCRdb redid the calling of the PCR reads with MiXCR, one entry per CDR3 protein. This table holds more than 300,000 distinct CDR3 sequences, around 21% found once. Specimen: naive CD8+ T cells from blood, with Jurkat cell RNA spiked in. Subset: FACS-sorted CD8+CD4-CCR7+CD45RA+ naive T cells. The receptors stem from a human donor in good health. Some libraries in this study had Jurkat cell RNA spiked in.

This clonotype was recorded at least ten times. J is TRBJ1-5 and V is TRBV24-1; possibly TRBD1 for D (5 bases). There are 17 residues in the CDR3. CDR1 is KGHDR and CDR2 is SFDVKD in the germline V gene. V was trimmed by 4 bases and J by 2 bases, leaving 17 bases between them. CDR3 sequence (DNA): TGTGCCACCAGTGACCCGGGGCAGGGTTTCGGCAATCAGCCCCAGCATTTT. This gives the protein CATSDPGQGFGNQPQHF.

A remark on this clonotype: A clone one base away is much larger, so this may be a read error. The V call is TRBV10-3, the J call TRBJ1-2, with 10 bases lining up with TRBD1. This CDR3 has 12 residues. Germline lookup yields CDR1 ENHRY and CDR2 SYGVKD. CDR3 DNA sequence: TGTTCCATCAGTGAGGGGACAGGGGCCACCAGCTTC. This codes for CSISEGTGATSF.

In this sample, this clonotype turned up many times. The V gene is TRBV6-1, the J gene TRBJ1-1; D ambiguous. Trimming left V 3 bases short and J 6 bases short, with 8 bases between. Looked up from germline, CDR1 is MNHNS and CDR2 is SASEGT. This CDR3 spans 12 amino acids. The CDR3: CASSDASAEAFF. The CDR3 bases are TGTGCCAGCAGTGATGCGAGCGCTGAAGCTTTCTTT.

This clonotype was picked up many times. The chain has TRBV7-9 and TRBJ2-5, with D unclear. Looked up from germline, CDR1 is SEHNR and CDR2 is FQNEAQ (reference sequence). CDR3 length: 15 residues. Trimming removed 1 base from V and 2 bases from J, with 11 bases in between. CDR3 bases: TGTGCCAGCAGCTTAGTTCGAGACAAGCAAGAGACCCAGTACTTC. Protein product: CASSLVRDKQETQYF.

The chain carries TRBV7-9 and TRBJ1-1; D remains unclear. Per germline, CDR1 SEHNR and CDR2 FQNEAQ (reference sequence). Trimming left V 5 bases short and J 3 bases short, with 10 bases between. The CDR3 has 13 residues. The CDR3, as DNA: TGTGCCAGCAGCGAGCCCAGAGACACTGAAGCTTTCTTT. Translated: CASSEPRDTEAFF.

This clonotype was recorded many times. The V gene is TRBV5-1, the J gene TRBJ2-5; tentatively, D is TRBD1 or TRBD2 (6 bases each). Germline V gene lookup returns CDR1 SGHRS and CDR2 YFSETQ. The CDR3 spans 15 residues. The V end was cut by 4 bases, the J end by 3 bases, with 16 bases between. The CDR3 reads CASSQFPGEEETQYF. CDR3 coding DNA: TGCGCCAGCAGCCAATTCCCAGGGGAGGAAGAGACCCAGTACTTC. The full variable domain, in which reference TRBV5-1 and TRBJ2-5 provide the parts outside the CDR3, is KAGVTQTPRYLIKTRGQQVTLSCSPISGHRSVSWYQQTPGQGLQFLFEYFSETQRNKGNFPGRFSGRQFSNSRSEMNVSTLELGDSALYLCASSQFPGEEETQYFGPGTRLLVL.

This clonotype was counted at least ten times. The chain joins TRBV7-9 to TRBJ2-2, with D unresolved. The V and J ends lost 3 bases and 6 bases respectively, with 11 bases between them. Per the germline V gene, CDR1 is SEHNR and CDR2 is FQNEAQ (reference sequence). CDR3 size: 14 residues. CDR3 DNA sequence: TGTGCCAGCAGCTTCCCCAATCTCTCCGGGGAGCTGTTTTTT. It encodes CASSFPNLSGELFF. The full variable domain, its missing parts supplied by reference TRBV7-9 and TRBJ2-2, is DTGVSQNPRHKITKRGQNVTFRCDPISEHNRLYWYRQTLGQGPEFLTYFQNEAQLEKSRLLSDRFSAERPKGSFSTLEIQRTEQGDSAMYLCASSFPNLSGELFFGEGSRLTVL.

In this sample, this clonotype turned up many times. The genes are TRBV4-2 and TRBJ2-3; D is unclear. CDR3 length: 15 residues. V was shortened by 0 bases and J by 1 base, with 8 bases between the two germline ends. CDR1 LGHNA and CDR2 YNFKEQ come from the germline V gene. CDR3 coding DNA: TGTGCCAGCAGCCAAGAGGGCTATCGCACAGATACGCAGTATTTT. This codes for CASSQEGYRTDTQYF.

Details on this clonotype: This could be a read error, since a much larger clone is one nucleotide away. The conserved final phenylalanine or tryptophan is absent from the CDR3, which likely points to a read error. This chain joins TRBV6-2 or TRBV6-3 and TRBJ2-5, with D possibly matching TRBD1 (6 bases). Trimming took off 5 bases at V and 1 base at J, with 11 bases between the two ends. In germline, CDR1 is MNHEY, CDR2 SVGEGT. The CDR3 covers 14 residues. The CDR3 sequence: CASSATGTQETQYL. The CDR3, as DNA: TGTGCCAGCAGTGCAACAGGGACCCAAGAGACCCAGTACCTC.